These T cell receptor beta chains were read from a single sample in a study of human T cells and chemical hapten exposure. MiXCR, run by TCRdb on the RACE reads, gives a single entry per CDR3 protein. The data show about 85,000 distinct CDR3 sequences, 7.5% to 9.5% seen once. Sequencing used whole blood, obtained in connection with sensitization to the hapten diphenylcyclopropenone (DPC). These receptors were obtained from a man aged 35 to 55 with alopecia areata. Some clones in this sample may be carry-over from other donors' samples. CDR3s include the opening cysteine and the closing phenylalanine or tryptophan. A D gene is named only where the DNA matches it firmly. Expanded clones get a size class; other rows say once, few or many, or leave the size out.

>many|-|TRBJ2-3|TRBV7-2
CASSLVSNTDTQYF
TGTGCCAGCAGCTTAGTGAGCAACACAGATACGCAGTATTTT
>few|-|TRBJ1-2|TRBV6-1
CASSEGQLVDYYGYTF
TGTGCCAGCAGTGAGGGCCAACTCGTTGACTACTATGGCTACACCTTC
>-|-|TRBJ2-7|TRBV12-3/TRBV12-4
CASSTSGAYEQYF
TGTGCCAGCAGCACCTCCGGGGCGTACGAGCAGTACTTC
>-|TRBD2|TRBJ2-6|TRBV6-1
CASSVIAGDAGANVLTF
TGTGCCAGCAGTGTAATAGCGGGAGATGCTGGGGCCAACGTCCTGACTTTC
>-|TRBD1|TRBJ2-5|TRBV19
CASSITGGKAETQYF
TGTGCCAGTAGTATAACAGGGGGTAAGGCAGAGACCCAGTACTTC
>few|-|TRBJ2-3|TRBV18
CASSRDQGTDTQYF
TGTGCCAGCTCACGGGATCAGGGTACAGATACGCAGTATTTT
>-|TRBD2|TRBJ2-2|TRBV12-3/TRBV12-4
CASKVAGSGELFF
TGTGCCAGCAAAGTAGCGGGATCCGGGGAGCTGTTTTTT
>few|TRBD2|TRBJ2-5|TRBV29-1
CSAHGASGSKETQYF
TGCAGCGCCCATGGGGCTAGCGGGAGTAAAGAGACCCAGTACTTC
>-|-|TRBJ1-1|TRBV2
CASSDPGRSEAFF
TGTGCCAGCAGTGACCCAGGGAGGTCTGAAGCTTTCTTT
>many|-|TRBJ1-2|TRBV19
CASTLGDGYTF
TGTGCCAGTACTCTGGGGGATGGCTACACCTTC
>many|TRBD1|TRBJ1-5|TRBV10-2
CASSERTGGNQPQHF
TGCGCCAGCAGTGAGAGGACAGGGGGCAATCAGCCCCAGCATTTT
>many|TRBD1|TRBJ1-4|TRBV7-2
CASSLRGMDRPNEKLFF
TGTGCCAGCAGCTTAAGGGGAATGGACAGGCCTAATGAAAAACTGTTTTTT
>few|-|TRBJ1-2|TRBV2
CASSAGGGRDYGYTF
TGTGCCAGCAGTGCCGGGGGAGGGCGAGACTATGGCTACACCTTC
>many|-|TRBJ2-7|TRBV20-1
CSGVGTHSYEQYF
TGCAGTGGGGTAGGGACACACTCCTACGAGCAGTACTTC
>many|-|TRBJ1-1|TRBV12-3/TRBV12-4
CASSLIQDTEAFF
TGTGCCAGCAGTTTAATACAGGACACTGAAGCTTTCTTT
>few|TRBD2|TRBJ2-4|TRBV16
CASSGTSGRSKNIQYF
TGTGCCAGCAGTGGGACTAGCGGGAGGTCCAAAAACATTCAGTACTTC
>many|TRBD1|TRBJ2-7|TRBV9
CASSPPGQGGEQYF
TGTGCCAGCAGCCCCCCGGGACAGGGCGGCGAGCAGTACTTC
>-|TRBD2|TRBJ2-3|TRBV10-3
CAISEIPGLGGKDTQYF
TGTGCCATCAGTGAGATACCGGGACTAGGGGGAAAGGATACGCAGTATTTT